Following are 31 T cell receptor beta chains from one sample sequenced in a study of OX40 agonist ivuxolimab in advanced cancers. Repertoires were generated with immunoSEQ multiplex PCR, while TCRdb's copy carries only in-frame clones and drops some. The sample holds about 120,000 clones, around 91% seen once. The source material was CD4+ or CD8+ T cells sorted from blood, sampled in a trial of the OX40 agonist ivuxolimab. These receptors were taken from an adult with an advanced solid tumor such as melanoma, head and neck, liver or kidney cancer.

The chain links TRBV2 to TRBJ1-5, with TRBD1 as a possible D gene (6 bases). Germline V gene data show CDR1 as SNHLY and CDR2 as FYNNEI. Trimming shortened V by 5 bases and J by 0 bases, and 14 bases separated the two germline ends. There are 16 residues in the CDR3. This CDR3 is CASSTMTGYSNQPQHF. In DNA form, the CDR3 reads TGTGCCAGCAGTACAATGACAGGTTATAGCAATCAGCCCCAGCATTTT.

This clone appeared once. V and J are TRBV10-3 and TRBJ2-3; D gene unclear. The CDR3 loop spans 11 amino acids. Trimming removed 6 bases from V and 7 bases from J, with 8 bases in between. Germline CDR1 and CDR2: ENHRY and SYGVKD. Here the CDR3 DNA reads TGTGCCATCAGGTGGGAAAATACGCAGTATTTT. Translated, it gives CAIRWENTQYF.

This clone was seen a single time. The genes are TRBV19 and TRBJ1-2; no definite D call. Per the germline V gene, CDR1 is LNHDA and CDR2 is SQIVND (reference sequence). The germline V and J ends were trimmed by 6 bases and 5 bases, with 19 bases remaining between them. The CDR3 runs 15 residues. The CDR3 nucleotides read TGTGCCAGTAGCTTCAAGACGGACGTTGGGTATGGCTACACCTTC. Translating it yields CASSFKTDVGYGYTF.

The chain carries TRBV7-2 and TRBJ2-3, with 8 bases aligning to TRBD2. V dropped 4 bases and J dropped 2; count of bases not matched to a gene: 8. The germline V gene encodes CDR1 SGHTA and CDR2 FQGNSA. This CDR3 has 16 residues. The CDR3 sequence: CASSSRGDLPTDTQYF. In nucleotides, the CDR3 is TGTGCCAGCAGCTCGCGGGGGGATCTGCCCACAGATACGCAGTATTTT.

CDR3 sequence (DNA): TGTGCCAGCAGCCCCGGGGGGGAAAGCTACGAGCAGTACTTC. Residues: CASSPGGESYEQYF. The V call is TRBV5-4, the J call TRBJ2-7; 8 nucleotides match TRBD2. The CDR3 loop spans 14 amino acids. From germline, CDR1 is SGHNT and CDR2 YYREEE (reference sequence). J was trimmed by 3 bases and V by 4 bases; bases with no gene match: 6. The full variable domain, completed using reference TRBV5-4 and TRBJ2-7, is ETGVTQSPTHLIKTRGQQVTLRCSSQSGHNTVSWYQQALGQGPQFIFQYYREEENGRGNFPPRFSGLQFPNYSSELNVNALELDDSALYLCASSPGGESYEQYFGPGTRLTVT.

This clone has just a few counts. The chain carries TRBV6-6 and TRBJ1-1, with D uncertain. V gave up 4 bases and J gave up 11 bases, with 20 bases separating them. Germline CDR1 MNHNY, CDR2 SVGAGI (reference sequence). The CDR3 is 14 residues long. The CDR3 DNA follows: TGTGCCAGCAGTTCTCCAGACATGAAGATAGAGGCTTTCTTT. It specifies CASSSPDMKIEAFF.

V gene TRBV5-6 combines with J gene TRBJ1-2; D is unclear. Germline loops: CDR1 SGHDT, CDR2 YYEEEE. V shed 0 bases and J shed 5 bases, with 11 bases lying between them. The CDR3 loop spans 14 amino acids. CDR3 loop: CASSLGPASYGYTF. Written as DNA, the CDR3 is TGTGCCAGCAGCTTGGGCCCGGCCAGTTATGGCTACACCTTC.

The chain carries TRBV7-2 and TRBJ1-3; no clear D. V was trimmed by 5 bases and J by 0 bases, leaving 14 bases between them. Germline CDR1 and CDR2: SGHTA and FQGNSA. The CDR3 is 16 amino acids. The CDR3 nucleotides read TGTGCCAGCAGCGTCCGCGGCCGGAGCTCTGGAAACACCATATATTTT. Protein product: CASSVRGRSSGNTIYF. Full variable domain (missing parts from reference TRBV7-2 and TRBJ1-3): GAGVSQSPSNKVTEKGKDVELRCDPISGHTALYWYRQSLGQGLEFLIYFQGNSAPDKSGLPSDRFSAERTGGSVSTLTIQRTQQEDSAVYLCASSVRGRSSGNTIYFGEGSWLTVV.

The chain links TRBV5-1 to TRBJ1-2, with D possibly TRBD1 on 5 matching bases. The germline gives CDR1 SGHRS, CDR2 YFSETQ. The CDR3 runs 11 residues. The V and J ends lost 3 bases and 8 bases respectively, with 8 bases between them. The CDR3 sequence: CASSYRGGYTF. The CDR3 DNA is TGCGCCAGCAGCTATAGGGGAGGCTACACCTTC.

This chain joins TRBV6-5 and TRBJ1-5, with D unclear. CDR1 is MNHEY and CDR2 is SVGAGI in the germline V gene. V was clipped by 4 bases and J by 9 bases, with 10 bases between them. CDR3 length equals 12 residues. The CDR3 reads CASSSIEGPQHF. CDR3 DNA: TGTGCCAGCAGTTCGATCGAGGGGCCCCAGCATTTT.

This sequence joins TRBV5-1 and TRBJ2-5; no clear D. The germline V gene has CDR1 SGHRS and CDR2 YFSETQ. Trimming shortened V by 3 bases and J by 5 bases, and 23 bases separated the two germline ends. This CDR3 is 17 amino acids long. This chain's CDR3 is CASSSAPTDLVGETQYF. The DNA of the CDR3 is TGCGCCAGCAGCTCAGCCCCGACTGACCTCGTGGGGGAGACCCAGTACTTC.

V gene TRBV18 combines with J gene TRBJ1-6, with D tentatively TRBD1 (5 bases). Germline V gene sequence: CDR1 KGHSH, CDR2 LQKENI. The CDR3 has 13 amino acids. The ends were cut back, 6 bases at V and 9 bases at J, with 12 bases in the middle. CDR3 DNA sequence: TGTGCCAGCTCCCTCGGGGGAACTTCACCCCTCCACTTT. Amino acids: CASSLGGTSPLHF.

This clone has a single count. The chain carries TRBV7-9 and TRBJ1-1; TRBD1 might be the D (5 bases). Deletions cut 1 base from V and 4 bases from J, with 7 bases between. Looked up from germline, CDR1 is SEHNR and CDR2 is FQNEAQ (reference sequence). This CDR3 is built from 13 residues. CDR3 residues: CASSLDTGTEAFF. The CDR3, as DNA: TGTGCCAGCAGCTTAGATACAGGCACTGAAGCTTTCTTT.

The gene calls are TRBV28 and TRBJ2-3; TRBD2 might be the D (7 bases). V lost 8 bases to trimming and J lost 2 bases, with 14 bases between them. CDR1 and CDR2 (germline): MDHEN, SYDVKM. The CDR3 is 14 residues long. The CDR3 sequence is CASLRGGATDTQYF. The DNA for the CDR3 is TGTGCCAGCTTGAGGGGGGGGGCCACAGATACGCAGTATTTT.

This chain joins TRBV15 and TRBJ1-2, with D hard to call. Trimming removed 4 bases at V and 2 bases at J, with 14 bases between. CDR3 length equals 15 residues. CDR1 is LNHNV, CDR2 YYDKDF, per germline (reference sequence). The CDR3 reads CATSTNLQLNYGYTF. The CDR3 DNA is TGTGCCACCAGCACCAACCTACAGTTAAACTATGGCTACACCTTC. The full variable domain, its missing parts supplied by reference TRBV15 and TRBJ1-2, is DAMVIQNPRYQVTQFGKPVTLSCSQTLNHNVMYWYQQKSSQAPKLLFHYYDKDFNNEADTPDNFQSRRPNTSFCFLDIRSPGLGDTAMYLCATSTNLQLNYGYTFGSGTRLTVV.

This rearrangement joins TRBV9 to TRBJ1-6; D is undetermined. The V end was cut by 4 bases, the J end by 7 bases, with 12 bases between. CDR3 size: 14 residues. Germline CDR1 SGDLS, CDR2 YYNGEE. CDR3 sequence reads: CASSFQDGNSPLHF. CDR3 DNA: TGTGCCAGCAGCTTCCAGGACGGCAATTCACCCCTCCACTTT.

The rearrangement uses TRBV5-5 and TRBJ2-7; D ambiguous. Germline V gene data show CDR1 as SGHKS and CDR2 as YYEKEE (reference sequence). The V gene lost 0 bases and the J gene lost 2 bases, with 3 bases spanning the gap. CDR3 length equals 12 residues. The CDR3 bases are TGTGCCAGCAGCTTGGGAGCCTACGAGCAGTACTTC. Translated, it gives CASSLGAYEQYF.

CDR3 protein: CASSYGGGGYTF. For the CDR3, the DNA is TGCGCCAGCAGTTACGGAGGGGGTGGCTACACCTTC. This chain joins TRBV5-1 and TRBJ1-2, with a tentative D call TRBD1 (6 bases). The germline gives CDR1 SGHRS, CDR2 YFSETQ. The CDR3 is made up of 12 amino acids. V lost 5 bases and J lost 7, with 12 bases in between.

V gene TRBV30 combines with J gene TRBJ2-7, with D possibly being TRBD2 (5 bases). V shed 5 bases and J shed 7 bases, with 9 bases lying between them. This CDR3 is built from 10 residues. The germline gives CDR1 GTSNPN, CDR2 SVGIG (reference sequence). This chain's CDR3 is CAWLAREQYF. In nucleotides, the CDR3 is TGTGCCTGGTTAGCGCGAGAGCAGTACTTC.

CDR3 sequence (DNA): TGTGCCATATTTCCGGGACAGGACGTGGTGAACACCGGGGAGCTGTTTTTT. Translated, it gives CAIFPGQDVVNTGELFF. The J gene is TRBJ2-2, the V gene TRBV2, with TRBD1 matching 8 bases. Germline values: CDR1 SNHLY, CDR2 FYNNEI. There are 17 residues in the CDR3. V shed 10 bases and J 1 base; nucleotides not matched to a gene: 14.

The chain is built from TRBV4-2 and TRBJ1-6, with a tentative D call TRBD1 (5 bases). The CDR3 runs to 17 residues. Trimming left V 0 bases short and J 0 bases short, with 9 bases between. The germline V gene has CDR1 LGHNA and CDR2 YNFKEQ. This chain's CDR3 is CASSQDRGSSYNSPLHF. The CDR3 DNA is TGTGCCAGCAGCCAAGATCGGGGGAGCTCCTATAATTCACCCCTCCACTTT.

The chain recombines TRBV27 with TRBJ2-3; D is unresolved. V was trimmed by 6 bases and J by 2 bases, leaving 15 bases between them. This CDR3 comprises 15 residues. Per the germline V gene, CDR1 is MNHEY and CDR2 is SMNVEV (reference sequence). CDR3 region: CASRDHSPTTDTQYF. The DNA for the CDR3 is TGTGCCAGCAGAGACCATTCCCCGACCACAGATACGCAGTATTTT.

Notes on this clone: At one boundary the junction diverges from the germline segment, which might be a read error. The V and J genes are TRBV28 and TRBJ1-6; possibly TRBD1 for D (6 bases). CDR3 length: 16 amino acids. Germline CDR1 MDHEN, CDR2 SYDVKM. The CDR3 coding sequence is TGCGCAGCTAGATTAAGGGGGTCCGCTGGTAATTCACCCCTCCACTTT. Translating gives CAARLRGSAGNSPLHF. Full variable domain (rest looked up from reference TRBV28 and TRBJ1-6): DVKVTQSSRYLVKRTGEKVFLECVQDMDHENMFWYRQDPGLGLRLIYFSYDVKMKEKGDIPEGYSVSREKKERFSLILESASTNQTSMYLCAARLRGSAGNSPLHFGNGTRLTVT.

The rearrangement uses TRBV5-6 and TRBJ1-4; D possibly corresponds to TRBD1 (5 bases). V shed 4 bases and J shed 2 bases, with 18 bases lying between them. CDR3 length equals 17 residues. Germline V gene data show CDR1 as SGHDT and CDR2 as YYEEEE. CDR3 sequence (DNA): TGTGCCAGCAGCGTCTCGTGGGGGAAGGTCACTAATGAAAAACTGTTTTTT. This sequence encodes CASSVSWGKVTNEKLFF.

This sequence joins TRBV2 and TRBJ2-7; 8 bases line up with TRBD2. The CDR3 totals 15 residues. Per germline, CDR1 SNHLY and CDR2 FYNNEI. Trimming cost V 4 bases and J 3 bases; bases outside gene matches: 8. The CDR3 DNA is TGTGCCAGCAGTGCAACAGGTAGCGGGGACTACGAGCAGTACTTC. It specifies CASSATGSGDYEQYF. The variable domain in full, with the rest retrieved from reference TRBV2 and TRBJ2-7, is EPEVTQTPSHQVTQMGQEVILRCVPISNHLYFYWYRQILGQKVEFLVSFYNNEISEKSEIFDDQFSVERPDGSNFTLKIRSTKLEDSAMYFCASSATGSGDYEQYFGPGTRLTVT.

This clone was counted a single time. The rearrangement uses TRBV19 and TRBJ2-5; D is unresolved. The CDR3 extends over 11 amino acids. Trimming shortened V by 11 bases and J by 4 bases, and 11 bases separated the two germline ends. CDR1 and CDR2 from the germline V gene are LNHDA and SQIVND (reference sequence). In nucleotides, the CDR3 is TGTGCCTCGGGCCCCCCAGAGACCCAGTACTTC. Translated: CASGPPETQYF. The whole variable domain, remainder taken from reference TRBV19 and TRBJ2-5, is DGGITQSPKYLFRKEGQNVTLSCEQNLNHDAMYWYRQDPGQGLRLIYYSQIVNDFQKGDIAEGYSVSREKKESFPLTVTSAQKNPTAFYLCASGPPETQYFGPGTRLLVL.

This chain uses TRBV30 with TRBJ1-4; D is undetermined. V was shortened by 5 bases and J by 5 bases, with 9 bases between the two germline ends. The CDR3 contains 12 residues. CDR1 GTSNPN and CDR2 SVGIG come from the germline V gene (reference sequence). The CDR3 nucleotides read TGTGCCTGGGCCCGGGGAAATGAAAAACTGTTTTTT. Translated, it gives CAWARGNEKLFF.

The chain joins TRBV7-8 to TRBJ2-7, with D unclear. Germline V gives CDR1 SGHVS, CDR2 FQNEAQ. The CDR3 runs to 14 residues. The V end was cut by 8 bases, the J end by 0 bases, with 14 bases between. DNA of the CDR3: TGTGCCAGCCAGAAAGGCAGAAGCTCCTACGAGCAGTACTTC. Translation: CASQKGRSSYEQYF.

The DNA of the CDR3 is TGCGCCAGCAGCCAGGAAAGACAGAACTATGGCTACACCTTC. This sequence encodes CASSQERQNYGYTF. V gene TRBV4-3 combines with J gene TRBJ1-2; D is possibly TRBD1 (5 bases). The length of the CDR3 is 14 residues. Germline V gene sequence: CDR1 LGHNA, CDR2 YSLEER. The V gene lost 3 bases and the J gene lost 2 bases, with 10 bases spanning the gap.

CDR3 loop: CASSLFRQINQPQHF. The DNA of the CDR3 is TGTGCCAGCAGTTTATTCCGACAAATTAATCAGCCCCAGCATTTT. The chain links TRBV27 to TRBJ1-5, with D hard to call. Per germline, CDR1 MNHEY and CDR2 SMNVEV (reference sequence). CDR3 length equals 15 residues. V gave up 1 base and J gave up 4 bases, with 11 bases separating them.

The chain has TRBV12-5 and TRBJ2-7, with D hard to call. V lost 1 base and J lost 5, with 3 bases in between. Per germline, CDR1 LGHNT and CDR2 FRNRAP. This CDR3 is built from 11 residues. This CDR3 reads CASGLGNEQYF. Here the CDR3 DNA reads TGTGCTAGTGGTTTGGGGAACGAGCAGTACTTC.